This T cell receptor (beta chain) was profiled in a study of PD-1 blockade in classical Hodgkin lymphoma (TCRdb year 2020). At the level of the whole study: Nivolumab dosing was 3 mg/kg intravenously every 2 weeks, continuing until either disease progression or unacceptable toxicity. The study used TCR beta sequencing and CyTOF to define a peripheral blood immune signature of response to PD-1 blockade in classical Hodgkin lymphoma. General findings and caveats noted by the study authors: Baseline TCR diversity was reported to be lower in newly diagnosed patients than in healthy donors and to be lower still in relapsed/refractory patients. The study covered only a single clinical trial cohort, and the causes of the repertoire differences, possibly disease activity or prior therapy, were still not defined. Trial patients achieving complete response had baseline diversity similar to newly diagnosed patients, whereas partial responders and progressors had significantly lower diversity. Diversity was lower in patients who began nivolumab less than 1 year after ASCT, so these patients were left out of later analyses to avoid confounding by immune reconstitution. CD4+ but not CD8+ TCR diversity rose significantly by C4D1 (p=0.0027 vs p=0.16), most apparent in complete responders (p=0.02).

The cysteine opens and the phenylalanine closes a CDR3 of 13 amino acids. The retained sequence is limited to the CDR3, 39 bases, with the frame set at the first base. A distance of 5 bases separates the germline ends of V and J, which lose 0 bases and 2 bases respectively. CDR1 KGHSH and CDR2 LQKENI were looked up in the germline V gene. The time point label of this sample denotes: cycle 1 day 1 (C1D1), immediately before nivolumab initiation. All trial patients had relapsed after autologous stem cell transplantation, with cohorts A, B and C differing in prior brentuximab vedotin exposure. The trial cohort comprised around 60 patients with relapsed/refractory classical Hodgkin lymphoma whose best overall responses were complete response, partial response or progressive disease. Single-agent nivolumab was administered to trial patients in the multi-cohort phase II CheckMate 205 trial. An independent review committee assessed best overall response by applying the 2007 International Working Group response criteria. Trial PBMCs were obtained immediately prior to nivolumab initiation (C1D1) and on therapy at cycle 2 day 1 and cycle 4 day 1. Peripheral blood was collected in 8 mL Vacutainer Cell Preparation Tubes, from which PBMCs were isolated by centrifugation and then cryopreserved.

Genomic DNA was isolated using the Qiagen DNeasy kit from unsorted PBMCs as well as from negatively selected CD4+ and CD8+ fractions. Using primers that anneal to V and J segments, immunoSEQ multiplex PCR amplified the TCR beta CDR3 regions. A synthetic immune receptor repertoire was used to minimize amplification bias, and remaining bias was computationally removed after sequencing. From the authors' description of their analysis: Repertoire diversity was quantified as the Shannon entropy index using custom Python scripts. Unsorted, CD4+ and CD8+ repertoires were examined separately, except in combined analyses, for which CD4+ and CD8+ sequences were merged in silico. A clone was considered expanded if an increase in frequency of at least 2-fold after treatment relative to C1D1 was found, and a pseudocount of 0.5 was applied to clones undetected at baseline. Singleton clones were defined as clones with 0 or 1 copy at C1D1, and non-singleton clones were defined as clones with 2 or more copies. Clones expanded in unsorted samples were labelled as CD4+, CD8+ or unknown by matching protein sequences in sorted samples from the same patient. Wilcoxon tests on paired samples were used to test changes in diversity from C1D1 to C4D1. Not all clones reach the TCRdb copy of this immuneACCESS table, which keeps in-frame sequences only. Checked studies attribute under half of the gap to unresolved V genes and leave the rest unexplained. That table supplies the V and J calls and clone size; D and trimming were determined from the DNA. The sample has tens of thousands of clones on record, 80% to 90% of them singletons. The biggest ten clones account for about 15% of the sample.

Comment on this clone: The antigen this receptor binds is unknown. No base qualities exist here, and no much larger clone lies one base off it.

Here the chain combines TRBV18 and TRBJ2-7; no confident D gene assignment can be made. The sample in question was peripheral blood mononuclear cells (PBMCs), obtained at baseline. The source of this sequence is a human donor with classical Hodgkin lymphoma. The nucleotide sequence reads as follows: TGTGCCAGCTCACCACCGCTGACCTACGAGCAGTACTTC. This translates into CASSPPLTYEQYF.